A selection of T cell receptor beta chains follows, all from one sample in a study of T cells expressing NK-cell markers. No DNA is given; TCRdb re-called the 5' RACE reads and lists each CDR3 protein once. Its clone listing holds over 150,000 distinct CDR3 sequences. Source material: blood T cells: a sorted CD56 or NKG2C T cell subset, CD4+ or CD8+ T cells, or bulk PBMC T cells (not recorded which). The receptors here all came from a man between 18 and 69 years old in good health. The CDR3 runs from the conserved cysteine through the conserved F or W. Fields, in order: V gene, J gene, CDR3 protein.

v_gene: TRBV19
j_gene: TRBJ2-3
CDR3aa: CASSIIGGAFTDTQYF

v_gene: TRBV27
j_gene: TRBJ2-1
CDR3aa: CASSLFFRLGSYNEQFF

v_gene: TRBV24-1
j_gene: TRBJ1-2
CDR3aa: CATSDSGQGGYTF

v_gene: TRBV5-1
j_gene: TRBJ2-1
CDR3aa: CASSLEAVYNEQFF

v_gene: TRBV5-6
j_gene: TRBJ1-5
CDR3aa: CASSPSPRGDQPQHF

v_gene: TRBV9
j_gene: TRBJ2-2
CDR3aa: CASSDSGGATGELFF

v_gene: TRBV5-1
j_gene: TRBJ1-4
CDR3aa: CASSPVPGIVGKRNEKLFF

v_gene: TRBV4-2
j_gene: TRBJ2-3
CDR3aa: CASSQENGASIGTDTQYF

v_gene: TRBV6-4
j_gene: TRBJ2-1
CDR3aa: CASSEGAYNEQFF

v_gene: TRBV14
j_gene: TRBJ1-1
CDR3aa: CASVGSYRDTEAFF

v_gene: TRBV12-5
j_gene: TRBJ2-5
CDR3aa: CASGPQQAMETQYF

v_gene: TRBV12-3/TRBV12-4
j_gene: TRBJ2-7
CDR3aa: CASRGDILYEQYF

v_gene: TRBV4-1
j_gene: TRBJ1-1
CDR3aa: CASSRSPGLNTEAFF

v_gene: TRBV7-9
j_gene: TRBJ1-5
CDR3aa: CASSLGGGQPQHF

v_gene: TRBV20-1
j_gene: TRBJ2-1
CDR3aa: CSATPVPSSYNEQFF

v_gene: TRBV19
j_gene: TRBJ2-1
CDR3aa: CASTLSGYNEQFF

v_gene: TRBV4-1
j_gene: TRBJ1-5
CDR3aa: CASRGTEHSNQPQHF

v_gene: TRBV6-5
j_gene: TRBJ1-1
CDR3aa: CASSYGGGTSEAFF

v_gene: TRBV4-2
j_gene: TRBJ2-7
CDR3aa: CASSETSGGDAYEQYF

v_gene: TRBV7-9
j_gene: TRBJ2-1
CDR3aa: CASSFGRGGTDEQFF

v_gene: TRBV7-2
j_gene: TRBJ2-7
CDR3aa: CASSLAPVLEQYF

v_gene: TRBV19
j_gene: TRBJ2-2
CDR3aa: CASSIPPGTSGELFF

v_gene: TRBV20-1
j_gene: TRBJ1-2
CDR3aa: CSARLRGDFYGYTF

v_gene: TRBV21-1
j_gene: TRBJ2-1
CDR3aa: CASRESGTVVNNEQFF

v_gene: TRBV7-6
j_gene: TRBJ2-1
CDR3aa: CASSPGLKSYNEQFF

v_gene: TRBV15
j_gene: TRBJ1-6
CDR3aa: CATSRLDRDYSPLHF

v_gene: TRBV7-9
j_gene: TRBJ2-3
CDR3aa: CASSDSGTPSDTQYF

v_gene: TRBV10-3
j_gene: TRBJ2-3
CDR3aa: CAISRGTDSDTQYF

v_gene: TRBV3-1
j_gene: TRBJ2-7
CDR3aa: CASSPLAGASYEQYF

v_gene: TRBV7-6
j_gene: TRBJ1-6
CDR3aa: CASSLEQSSYNSPLHF

v_gene: TRBV14
j_gene: TRBJ2-2
CDR3aa: CASSQGRPGLAGSGELFF

v_gene: TRBV4-2
j_gene: TRBJ1-4
CDR3aa: CASSHRPPSIINEKLFF

v_gene: TRBV6-5
j_gene: TRBJ2-1
CDR3aa: CASSSLDRYNEQFF

v_gene: TRBV28
j_gene: TRBJ2-5
CDR3aa: CASIHNQAPGGETQYF

v_gene: TRBV28
j_gene: TRBJ1-1
CDR3aa: CASNTPIRGANTEAFF

v_gene: TRBV7-9
j_gene: TRBJ2-3
CDR3aa: CASSPLPQGPYTDTQYF

v_gene: TRBV18
j_gene: TRBJ2-2
CDR3aa: CASSPILPNTGELFF

v_gene: TRBV28
j_gene: TRBJ2-7
CDR3aa: CASSAGTSSYEQYF

v_gene: TRBV7-8
j_gene: TRBJ1-5
CDR3aa: CASSPSRGLGSQPQHF

v_gene: TRBV7-6
j_gene: TRBJ2-3
CDR3aa: CASSLRVPGADTQYF

v_gene: TRBV20-1
j_gene: TRBJ2-7
CDR3aa: CSATAPFTYEQYF

v_gene: TRBV5-1
j_gene: TRBJ1-1
CDR3aa: CASSLRSQGEAFF

v_gene: TRBV14
j_gene: TRBJ2-3
CDR3aa: CASSLRLGGTDTQYF

v_gene: TRBV7-8
j_gene: TRBJ1-3
CDR3aa: CASRPTGGDGNTIYF

v_gene: TRBV13
j_gene: TRBJ2-3
CDR3aa: CASSTRGGSTDTQYF

v_gene: TRBV7-9
j_gene: TRBJ2-1
CDR3aa: CASSLGQGSFF

v_gene: TRBV11-1
j_gene: TRBJ2-1
CDR3aa: CASSPHGGGGRSSYNEQFF

v_gene: TRBV20-1
j_gene: TRBJ2-2
CDR3aa: CSARGVYTGELFF

v_gene: TRBV27
j_gene: TRBJ1-1
CDR3aa: CASSLVRGGEAFF